A selection of T cell receptor beta chains follows, all from one sample in a study of radiation and T cells in renal cell carcinoma. Assay used: immunoSEQ multiplex PCR; TCRdb lists only in-frame clones, some missing. The sample comprises 150,000 or so clones, approximately 82% of which are singletons, and under 30% rests with the top ten. The sample consisted of blood, taken from a patient whose treatment included radiotherapy and nephrectomy. The receptors shown here come from a woman in her forties or fifties with renal cell carcinoma. CDR3s include the opening cysteine and the closing phenylalanine or tryptophan. A D gene is named only where the DNA matches it firmly. Expanded clones are given a class, and other clones once, few, many or no size at all.

d_call | clone_size | j_call | v_call | cdr3_aa | cdr3_nt
- | few | TRBJ2-3 | TRBV28 | CASSLGEVDADTQYF | TGTGCCAGCAGTTTAGGGGAGGTTGACGCAGATACGCAGTATTTT
- | - | TRBJ2-7 | TRBV9 | CASSIPGAAEQYF | TGTGCCAGCAGCATCCCCGGGGCGGCCGAGCAGTACTTC
- | - | TRBJ1-2 | TRBV7-2 | CASSLNGGVWDGYTF | TGTGCCAGCAGCTTAAACGGGGGAGTTTGGGATGGCTACACCTTC
- | - | TRBJ1-3 | TRBV7-8 | CASSLVGAGPGNTIYF | TGTGCCAGCAGCTTAGTAGGGGCAGGGCCTGGAAACACCATATATTTT
- | - | TRBJ2-3 | TRBV4-3 | CASSQDEGTDTQYF | TGCGCCAGCAGCCAAGATGAGGGCACAGATACGCAGTATTTT
TRBD1 | - | TRBJ1-3 | TRBV4-3 | CASSPGQGAGGNTIYF | TGCGCCAGCAGCCCAGGACAGGGGGCCGGTGGAAACACCATATATTTT
- | - | TRBJ1-5 | TRBV4-1 | CASSPPTQNGMSAQHF | TGCGCCAGCAGCCCACCGACCCAGAATGGGATGTCGGCCCAGCATTTT
TRBD1 | - | TRBJ2-7 | TRBV10-1 | CASSGGTAYEQYF | TGCGCCAGCAGTGGGGGGACAGCCTACGAGCAGTACTTC
- | - | TRBJ2-2 | TRBV18 | CASSSNSANTGELFF | TGTGCCAGCTCATCTAACTCGGCTAACACCGGGGAGCTGTTTTTT
TRBD1 | - | TRBJ1-2 | TRBV10-3 | CAISEGRGTGYTF | TGTGCCATCAGTGAAGGCAGGGGGACTGGCTACACCTTC
- | - | TRBJ2-5 | TRBV7-8 | CASSLGQNQETQYF | TGTGCCAGCAGTTTGGGGCAGAACCAAGAGACCCAGTACTTC
- | few | TRBJ1-1 | TRBV2 | CASSETVNTEAFF | TGTGCCAGCAGTGAAACAGTGAACACTGAAGCTTTCTTT
- | - | TRBJ2-2 | TRBV5-1 | CASSFRERPNTGELFF | TGCGCCAGCAGCTTTCGGGAGCGTCCGAACACCGGGGAGCTGTTTTTT
TRBD1 | - | TRBJ2-1 | TRBV5-6 | CASSPDRDEQFF | TGTGCCAGCAGCCCCGACAGGGACGAGCAGTTCTTC
- | - | TRBJ1-2 | TRBV9 | CASSLRLHGTGGYTF | TGTGCCAGCAGCCTTCGCCTCCATGGAACCGGTGGCTACACCTTC
- | - | TRBJ2-2 | TRBV2 | CAAGPGTPNTGELFF | TGTGCTGCGGGGCCGGGGACCCCGAACACCGGGGAGCTGTTTTTT
- | - | TRBJ2-7 | TRBV7-8 | CASSLESRAYEQYF | TGTGCCAGCAGCTTAGAATCTAGAGCCTACGAGCAGTACTTC
TRBD2 | - | TRBJ2-3 | TRBV6-4 | CASSDSLAGEADTQYF | TGTGCCAGCAGTGACTCGTTAGCGGGAGAAGCGGATACGCAGTATTTT
- | once | TRBJ1-5 | TRBV6-5 | CASAGGGGAQHF | TGTGCCAGCGCTGGGGGAGGAGGGGCCCAGCATTTT
- | - | TRBJ2-7 | TRBV2 | CASLRLGNYEQYF | TGTGCCAGCTTGCGACTTGGAAACTACGAGCAGTACTTC
- | - | TRBJ2-5 | TRBV27 | CASSLSAGRQETQYF | TGTGCCAGCAGTTTATCGGCGGGTAGGCAAGAGACCCAGTACTTC
- | - | TRBJ2-5 | TRBV7-2 | CASSLVSHQETQYF | TGTGCCAGCAGCTTAGTGAGTCACCAAGAGACCCAGTACTTC
- | many | TRBJ2-7 | TRBV29-1 | CSVEDHSYEQYF | TGCAGCGTTGAAGATCATAGCTACGAGCAGTACTTC
- | - | TRBJ2-3 | TRBV21-1 | CASSKGRGATSTDTQYF | TGTGCCAGCAGCAAAGGAAGGGGGGCCACTTCCACAGATACGCAGTATTTT